These T cell receptor beta chains were read from a single sample in a study of blood T cell repertoires in COVID-19. Method: immunoSEQ multiplex PCR; TCRdb's copy keeps in-frame clones and lacks some. The sample yields some 200,000 clones, about 93% seen once. The material sequenced was peripheral blood. These receptors originate from a man aged 25-45 years with COVID-19, enrolled during active disease. Each CDR3 is given without its conserved first and last residue. Only part of the rows carry a size: once, few, many, or a class if the clone is expanded.

V	size	J	CDR3
TRBV14	NA	TRBJ2-2	ASSQLQGRSGELF
TRBV27	NA	TRBJ2-3	ASSHKGEDTQY
TRBV5-1	NA	TRBJ1-1	ASSLAGQGGTEAF
TRBV7-6	once	TRBJ1-2	ASSLAGVGGYT
TRBV4-1	once	TRBJ1-1	ASIRGVGGTEAF
TRBV5-1	NA	TRBJ2-5	ASSSGTPQETQY
TRBV24-1	NA	TRBJ2-7	ATSDPLGGFYEQY
TRBV5-6	NA	TRBJ1-5	ASSLDRGQPQH
TRBV5-6	NA	TRBJ1-6	ASRGAQGHFYNSPLH
TRBV7-3	NA	TRBJ2-3	ASSPGFGLSTDTQY
TRBV7-2	NA	TRBJ1-2	ASSLLRLGREGGYT
TRBV5-1	NA	TRBJ1-4	ASRRTGEGEKLF
TRBV7-9	NA	TRBJ2-3	ASSPLDSGGTDTQY
TRBV5-6	NA	TRBJ2-1	ASSPASRGGAGEQF
TRBV5-6	NA	TRBJ1-6	ASSFKTGTGGEPLH
TRBV10-3	NA	TRBJ1-1	AIRVGQGTEAF
TRBV7-6	NA	TRBJ1-6	ASSSHRDREYNSPLH
TRBV19	NA	TRBJ2-7	ASSILGGDRGHEQY
TRBV5-4	NA	TRBJ1-6	ASSLEQGGGSPLH
TRBV5-6	NA	TRBJ1-5	ASSRGSSELNQPQH
TRBV9	NA	TRBJ2-5	ASSVRTGGSQETQY
TRBV19	NA	TRBJ2-3	ASSMESGGAGDTQY
TRBV5-4	NA	TRBJ2-5	ASSLVRSSGGQETQY
TRBV12-3/TRBV12-4	few	TRBJ1-3	ASSIFGNTIY
TRBV3-1/TRBV3-2	NA	TRBJ2-1	ASSQDRVAGYNEQF
TRBV7-6	NA	TRBJ2-5	ASRPRDRVRETQY
TRBV19	NA	TRBJ2-5	ASSTGTSGGETQY
TRBV11-2	NA	TRBJ1-6	ASSLDQVGSPLH
TRBV5-1	NA	TRBJ2-5	ASSLAGGPFQETQY
TRBV3-1/TRBV3-2	NA	TRBJ1-4	ASSQEIAAATNEKLF
TRBV5-4	NA	TRBJ2-7	ASSFRGRNEQY
TRBV24-1	NA	TRBJ2-7	ATSDPGQGNEQY
TRBV3-1/TRBV3-2	NA	TRBJ2-5	ASSYTSGGNQETQY
TRBV5-1	NA	TRBJ2-1	ASSAGLAVNEQF
TRBV6-1	NA	TRBJ1-3	ASSDRQGAYGNTIY
TRBV27	NA	TRBJ1-5	ASSLIAGPQH
TRBV5-1	NA	TRBJ2-7	ASSLGDRDEQY
TRBV11-2	NA	TRBJ2-1	ASSLDRRGGGWNEQF
TRBV2	NA	TRBJ2-2	ASSVGANTGELF
TRBV5-6	NA	TRBJ1-2	ASSLIGGGVYGYT
TRBV19	NA	TRBJ2-7	ASSIWFGGGRTEQY
TRBV7-7	NA	TRBJ1-1	ASSLDRGNTEAF
TRBV5-5	few	TRBJ1-6	ASSLERAGNSPLH
TRBV30	NA	TRBJ1-1	AWSVRRGTTEAF
TRBV5-5	NA	TRBJ2-6	ASSLAGGTGANVLT
TRBV10-2	NA	TRBJ2-3	ASRLTSGVATDTQY
TRBV5-6	NA	TRBJ1-5	ASSVQGGSNQPQH
TRBV10-2	NA	TRBJ1-2	ASSGSNYGYT
TRBV12-3/TRBV12-4	NA	TRBJ1-2	ASRKQGSGGYT
TRBV5-1	NA	TRBJ2-3	ASSWRDYTDTQY
TRBV5-5	NA	TRBJ2-1	ASSLILGVNEQF
TRBV11-2	NA	TRBJ2-1	ASSLWGSGGSYNEQF
TRBV6-5	NA	TRBJ2-1	ASSLALGSYNEQF
TRBV3-1/TRBV3-2	NA	TRBJ2-3	ASSQVVAPDTQY
TRBV4-1	NA	TRBJ2-5	ASSQAAGLQETQY
TRBV9	NA	TRBJ2-2	ASSVAGTDTGELF
TRBV7-3	NA	TRBJ2-3	ASSQGGTDTQY
TRBV28	NA	TRBJ1-2	ASSYYLGSGYT